This T cell receptor beta chain was documented in a study of blood T cell repertoires in COVID-19. Study overall: COVID-19 samples collected from the United States, Italy and Spain covered acute and convalescent phases. PBMCs, B-cell-depleted T cells, or T cells provided the cDNA or gDNA that made up the material.

Per the germline V gene, CDR1 is LNHDA and CDR2 is SQIVND (reference sequence). The J segment lost 4 bases and the V segment lost 5 bases, leaving 7 bases of the junction unmatched. CDR3 length: 14 amino acids. Authors' analysis steps: Cell counts per sample came from amplifying reference gene primers. Sequencing was performed with immunoSEQ multiplex PCR; in TCRdb, only in-frame clones are kept and a portion is missing. V, J and clone size are taken as reported in that table, and D and trimming were inferred from the DNA itself. The sample carries hundreds of thousands of clones, roughly three quarters recorded once.

The chain is built from TRBV19 and TRBJ1-2; TRBD1 matches at 7 bases. The origin of this receptor is a woman aged 40 to 49 with active or convalescent COVID-19. The specimen sequenced was peripheral blood. The CDR3 reads CASSHETGLYGYTF. The CDR3 region has the DNA TGTGCCAGTAGTCACGAGACAGGGCTCTATGGCTACACCTTC.